A single sample gave rise to the 19 T cell receptor beta chains below, sequenced in a study of vaccination effects on CD4 cells after COVID-19. Repertoires were generated with immunoSEQ multiplex PCR, while TCRdb's copy carries only in-frame clones and drops some. Of around 28,000 clones in the sample, over 70% were seen once. No cognate antigen is known for these TCRs. ViraFEST assay sequencing came after antigen-specific CD4+ T cells were expanded with viral peptide pools. CD4+ T cells were isolated after 10 days of culture. People in the vaccine group had not been infected with SARS-CoV-2 before, and their nucleocapsid antibodies were negative. The sequences come from CD4+ T cells from PBMCs cultured with SARS-CoV-2 spike peptides, collected before COVID-19 vaccination. The receptors derive from a human donor who received a COVID-19 vaccine.

The V call is TRBV30, the J call TRBJ2-7; weak D call: TRBD2 (5 bases). Looked up from germline, CDR1 is GTSNPN and CDR2 is SVGIG (reference sequence). Trimming took off 5 bases at V and 2 bases at J, with 13 bases between the two ends. The CDR3 runs 13 residues. The CDR3 nucleotides read TGTGCCTGGGGTCCGGGAACAGCCTACGAGCAGTACTTC. It encodes CAWGPGTAYEQYF.

The V call is TRBV30, the J call TRBJ2-7, with 7 positions matching TRBD1. The ends lost 2 bases at V and 9 bases at J; junction bases unmatched: 4. This CDR3 spans 11 amino acids. CDR1 and CDR2 (germline): GTSNPN, SVGIG (reference sequence). CDR3 region: CAWSRQGGQYF. The CDR3 bases are TGTGCCTGGAGTCGACAGGGCGGGCAGTACTTC.

This rearrangement joins TRBV5-1 to TRBJ2-7; a weak D match, TRBD1 (5 bases). CDR3 length: 13 residues. Germline CDR1 reads SGHRS; CDR2 reads YFSETQ. V lost 0 bases and J lost 3, with 7 bases in between. The chain's CDR3 is CASSLGQNYEQYF. The DNA for the CDR3 is TGCGCCAGCAGCTTGGGACAGAACTACGAGCAGTACTTC.

V and J are TRBV28 and TRBJ1-5; no clear D gene. The ends were cut back, 3 bases at V and 1 base at J, with 10 bases in the middle. The CDR3 spans 15 residues. Germline loops: CDR1 MDHEN, CDR2 SYDVKM. The CDR3 region is CASSFLGRSNQPQHF. The CDR3 nucleotides read TGTGCCAGCAGTTTTTTAGGACGCAGCAATCAGCCCCAGCATTTT.

This chain connects TRBV10-3 to TRBJ1-2; D uncertain. Per germline, CDR1 ENHRY and CDR2 SYGVKD. The length of the CDR3 is 15 residues. Trimming left V 4 bases short and J 6 bases short, with 18 bases between. The CDR3 is CAISAEWGVGHGYTF. The CDR3 region has the DNA TGTGCCATCAGTGCCGAATGGGGAGTTGGTCATGGCTACACCTTC.

This rearrangement joins TRBV4-1 to TRBJ1-6; 9 bases are shared with TRBD1. Germline CDR1 and CDR2: MGHRA and YSYEKL. Unmatched junction bases numbered 12, after V lost 2 bases and J lost 13 bases. This CDR3 spans 16 amino acids. This CDR3 is CASSQLKQGAASPLHF. The CDR3 DNA follows: TGCGCCAGCAGCCAATTGAAACAGGGGGCGGCCAGTCCCCTCCACTTT.

In DNA form, the CDR3 reads TGCGCCAGCAAAACCAGGGAGGGCACAGATACGCAGTATTTT. Its protein product is CASKTREGTDTQYF. The rearrangement joins TRBV5-1 to TRBJ2-3; maybe TRBD2 (6 bases). The ends were cut back, 6 bases at V and 1 base at J, with 12 bases in the middle. CDR1 and CDR2 (germline): SGHRS, YFSETQ. CDR3 length: 14 residues.

The V gene is TRBV5-4, the J gene TRBJ2-2; possibly TRBD1 or TRBD2 for D (6 bases each). Trimming removed 4 bases at V and 7 bases at J, with 20 bases between. Germline values: CDR1 SGHNT, CDR2 YYREEE (reference sequence). The CDR3 loop spans 16 amino acids. CDR3 DNA sequence: TGTGCCAGCAGCAACAGGGACTTCCAGTTAGGCGGGGAGCTGTTTTTT. It encodes CASSNRDFQLGGELFF.

This clone was detected only a few times. The rearrangement uses TRBV3-1 (or the pseudogene TRBV3-2) and TRBJ1-6; 8 bases are a match to TRBD1. V was pared by 6 bases and J by 8 bases, with 9 bases of the junction left unmatched. The germline gives CDR1 LGHDT, CDR2 YNNKEL (reference sequence). CDR3 length: 15 amino acids. CDR3 sequence: CASRETGTGYSPLHF. In DNA form, the CDR3 reads TGTGCCAGCAGGGAGACCGGGACAGGTTATTCACCCCTCCACTTT.

This clone was picked up a small number of times. The rearrangement uses TRBV28 and TRBJ1-6, with TRBD1 as a possible D gene (6 bases). The germline CDR1 and CDR2 sequences are MDHEN and SYDVKM. This CDR3 spans 15 amino acids. Trimming pared 7 bases from V and 7 bases from J, leaving 17 bases between. The CDR3 protein is CASNSAGGENSPLHF. The CDR3 region has the DNA TGTGCCAGCAATTCGGCGGGGGGCGAGAATTCACCCCTCCACTTT.

This clone came up a few times. The V call is TRBV6-1, the J call TRBJ1-2; 7 bases match TRBD1. V was clipped by 1 base and J by 4 bases; unmatched bases: 12. The CDR3 is 17 residues long. CDR1 MNHNS and CDR2 SASEGT come from the germline V gene. CDR3 sequence: CASSEGSDEGAGYGYTF. Written as DNA, the CDR3 is TGTGCCAGCAGTGAAGGGTCAGACGAGGGGGCTGGCTATGGCTACACCTTC.

The chain couples TRBV7-2 to TRBJ2-7, with 12 bases lining up with TRBD2. The CDR3 runs to 15 residues. The trim removed 5 bases at V and 0 bases at J, leaving 2 bases unmatched. CDR1 is SGHTA and CDR2 is FQGNSA in the germline V gene. CDR3 bases: TGTGCCAGCAGCCAACTAGCGGGAGGCTCCTACGAGCAGTACTTC. It specifies CASSQLAGGSYEQYF.

A few counts support this clone. The chain links TRBV7-3 to TRBJ1-1; tentative D call: TRBD1 (6 bases). Germline values: CDR1 SGHTA, CDR2 FQGTGA. The CDR3 is 13 residues long. V lost 3 bases and J 1 base, leaving 6 bases between the germline ends. The CDR3 region is CASSLGANTEAFF. The CDR3 DNA is TGTGCCAGCAGCTTGGGGGCGAACACTGAAGCTTTCTTT.

This chain uses TRBV3-1 (or the pseudogene TRBV3-2) with TRBJ1-3; no definite D call. The CDR3 totals 16 residues. Trimming shortened V by 1 base and J by 3 bases, and 13 bases separated the two germline ends. The germline V gene has CDR1 LGHDT and CDR2 YNNKEL (reference sequence). The CDR3 DNA reads as TGTGCCAGCAGCCAAGGGCTGCCCTCTGGTGGAAACACCATATATTTT. It specifies CASSQGLPSGGNTIYF.

The chain is built from TRBV5-1 and TRBJ2-5; 7 bases fit TRBD1. V was pared by 4 bases and J by 0 bases, with 9 bases of the junction left unmatched. In germline, CDR1 is SGHRS, CDR2 YFSETQ. The CDR3 runs 16 residues. CDR3 sequence reads: CASSLPTGIHQETQYF. The CDR3 DNA reads TGCGCCAGCAGCCTACCGACAGGGATCCACCAAGAGACCCAGTACTTC.

This clone turned up a few times. V and J are TRBV10-2 and TRBJ1-6, with 10 bases that match TRBD1. The CDR3 has 14 amino acids. Germline V lookup: CDR1 WSHSY, CDR2 SAAADI. With V trimmed by 8 bases and J by 6 bases, 4 bases remained unmatched. Here the CDR3 DNA reads TGCGCCAGCGGTGGACAGGGGGGTAATTCACCCCTCCACTTT. Encoded protein: CASGGQGGNSPLHF.

This clone was recorded only once. The rearrangement uses TRBV7-8 and TRBJ2-7; 10 nucleotides agree with TRBD1. This CDR3 region has 13 residues. Germline V gene sequence: CDR1 SGHVS, CDR2 FQNEAQ. V lost 4 bases to trimming and J lost 6 bases; unmatched junction nucleotides: 3. DNA of the CDR3: TGTGCCAGCAGCTGGGACAGGGGTGGCGAGCAGTACTTC. Translation gives CASSWDRGGEQYF.

The V gene is TRBV21-1, the J gene TRBJ2-6. TRBV21-1 is annotated as a pseudogene. The CDR3 has 23 amino acids. The CDR3: CASSKDKGTRRCRSLSGANVLTF. The DNA for the CDR3 is TGTGCCAGCAGCAAAGACAAGGGGACCAGGCGGTGCAGGTCGCTTTCTGGGGCCAACGTCCTGACTTTC.

This CDR3 is CASRNNEKLFF. The DNA of the CDR3 is TGTGCCAGCAGGAATAATGAAAAACTGTTTTTT. This sequence joins TRBV6-5 and TRBJ1-4; D is uncertain. Looked up from germline, CDR1 is MNHEY and CDR2 is SVGAGI. The ends were cut back, 6 bases at V and 4 bases at J, with 3 bases in the middle. The CDR3 is 11 residues long.